A selection of T cell receptor beta chains follows, all from one sample in a study of blood T cell repertoires in COVID-19. The table came from immunoSEQ multiplex PCR; TCRdb's copy has only in-frame clones and leaves some out. The sample lists approximately 89,000 clones, more than 60% seen once, with about half in the top ten. The sequencing sample was made of peripheral blood. The receptors were gathered from a human donor in a cohort sampled during active COVID-19. CDR3s include the opening cysteine and the closing phenylalanine or tryptophan. Expanded clones get a size class; other rows say once, few or many, or leave the size out.

TRBV2	-	CASSLGEDQPQHF
TRBV5-1	-	CASSLGGSTGVGTEAFF
TRBV5-6	-	CASSLVQGSFHEQYF
TRBV2	-	CASSDRGAGYNEQFF
TRBV30	-	CAWSGTGESNQPQHF
TRBV7-2	-	CASSFDRRSYEQYF
TRBV5-1	-	CASSLGKGALLQETQYF
TRBV7-9	-	CASSQGQGEYNEQFF
TRBV19	-	CASPTKPGQGTSGKGLTYEQYF
TRBV6-1	-	CASSDLAGGPGNEQFF
TRBV29-1	-	CSVEGQQFAKNIQYF
TRBV6-6	-	CASSSRDRVTGELFF
TRBV6-5	-	CASRDRIYGYTF
TRBV13	-	CASSWAGDTIYF
TRBV28	-	CASSSSGATYYQPQHF
TRBV7-3	-	CASSATGAGDTQYF
TRBV19	-	CASSRTRAGETQYF
TRBV5-1	-	CASSFAGRVAEAFF
TRBV21-1	-	CASSKGALAESSYEQYF
TRBV7-2	-	CASSLVANINSPLHF
TRBV3-1/TRBV3-2	-	CASSQGRGGEQYF
TRBV9	-	CASSVADRGTEAFF
TRBV4-1	once	CASSQNYGTGITNYGYTF
TRBV7-2	-	CASSLAHPSGITNEQFF
TRBV4-1	-	CASSQDLAYEQFF
TRBV7-9	-	CASSSASGRRTDTQYF